This entry lists 21 T cell receptor beta chains sequenced from one sample in a study of cytomegalovirus exposure and HLA in healthy donors. The PCR had 60 Vbeta and 13 Jbeta primers. Only in-frame clones appear in the TCRdb table, and some are missing; sequencing was by immunoSEQ multiplex PCR. The sample shows roughly 200,000 clones, roughly 73% of them seen only once. The sequencing input was PBMCs. Source of these receptors: a woman between 25 and 40 years old in good health and CMV-seronegative.

This sequence joins TRBV2 and TRBJ1-6; a possible D gene is TRBD1 (5 bases). Between the trimmed V and J ends, which lost 6 bases and 9 bases, there was a span of 18 bases. The CDR3 sequence is 15 residues long. Germline V gives CDR1 SNHLY, CDR2 FYNNEI. CDR3 nucleotide sequence: TGTGCCAGCAGGATGGGATGGGGGGTAGGTTCACCCCTCCACTTT. Its protein product is CASRMGWGVGSPLHF.

Comments on this clone: Other nucleotide sequences from this sample produce the same CDR3. CDR3 amino acids: CASSLRAGGPYNEQFF. As DNA, the CDR3 is TGTGCCAGCAGCTTAAGGGCGGGGGGGCCATACAATGAGCAGTTCTTC. The chain employs TRBV11-2 and TRBJ2-1; TRBD2 agrees at 9 bases. CDR3 length: 16 residues. Looked up from germline, CDR1 is SGHAT and CDR2 is FQNNGV. Losses at the gene ends were 2 bases for V and 4 bases for J; bases not matched to a gene: 6.

V gene TRBV19 combines with J gene TRBJ1-4, with a possible D match to TRBD1 (5 bases). Trimming pared 3 bases from V and 7 bases from J, leaving 18 bases between. The CDR3 spans 16 residues. Per germline, CDR1 LNHDA and CDR2 SQIVND (reference sequence). The CDR3 protein is CASSIDDRLGGEKLFF. The CDR3 coding sequence is TGTGCCAGTAGTATTGACGACAGACTGGGCGGTGAAAAACTGTTTTTT.

The gene calls are TRBV5-1 and TRBJ2-3, with D perhaps matching TRBD2 (5 bases). CDR1 and CDR2 from the germline V gene are SGHRS and YFSETQ. The length of the CDR3 is 15 residues. Deletions cut 2 bases from V and 5 bases from J, with 15 bases between. The CDR3 sequence: CASSFRGGSQDTQYF. CDR3 sequence (DNA): TGCGCCAGCAGCTTCCGGGGTGGCAGTCAAGATACGCAGTATTTT.

This clone was seen once. J is TRBJ2-5 and V is TRBV4-2; 8 bases are shared with TRBD1. The CDR3 runs 21 residues. The V and J ends lost 0 bases and 0 bases, in that order; junction bases with no gene match: 18. The germline gives CDR1 LGHNA, CDR2 YNFKEQ. The CDR3 region is CASSQDRVAGGDPKYQETQYF. The CDR3, as DNA: TGTGCCAGCAGCCAAGATCGTGTGGCAGGGGGCGATCCTAAGTACCAAGAGACCCAGTACTTC.

The gene calls are TRBV6-5 and TRBJ1-2; 7 bases are shared with TRBD1. The CDR3 runs 12 residues. Per germline, CDR1 MNHEY and CDR2 SVGAGI. J was trimmed by 8 bases and V by 5 bases; bases with no gene match: 5. CDR3 residues: CASSKDRDGYTF. CDR3 bases: TGTGCCAGCAGTAAAGACAGGGACGGCTACACCTTC.

The V call is TRBV5-1, the J call TRBJ2-2; a weak D match, TRBD2 (6 bases). V lost 0 bases, J lost 4 bases, and 10 bases lay in between. CDR3 length: 15 amino acids. CDR1 is SGHRS and CDR2 is YFSETQ in the germline V gene. The CDR3 loop reads CASSLGHGGTGELFF. Here the CDR3 DNA reads TGCGCCAGCAGCTTGGGACACGGGGGCACCGGGGAGCTGTTTTTT.

In this sample, this clone turned up a few times. The chain is built from TRBV19 and TRBJ1-5, with a possible D match to TRBD1 (5 bases). V gave up 3 bases and J gave up 4 bases, with 13 bases separating them. The germline V gene has CDR1 LNHDA and CDR2 SQIVND (reference sequence). This CDR3 has 15 amino acids. The CDR3 DNA follows: TGTGCCAGTAGTATCACCCAGGAGGGGAATCAGCCCCAGCATTTT. Translating gives CASSITQEGNQPQHF.

The rearrangement links TRBV13 to TRBJ1-1; D is possibly TRBD1 (6 bases). The germline CDR1 and CDR2 sequences are PRHDT and FYEKMQ (reference sequence). Trimming cost V 0 bases and J 7 bases, with 9 bases left between them. The CDR3 sequence is 13 residues long. In DNA form, the CDR3 reads TGTGCCAGCAGCTTAGGTAGGGGGGGTGAAGCTTTCTTT. Encoded protein: CASSLGRGGEAFF.

The rearrangement joins TRBV7-9 to TRBJ2-3, with D tentatively TRBD1 (5 bases). Germline-derived CDR1 and CDR2 are SEHNR and FQNEAQ (reference sequence). V was cut by 5 bases and J by 1 base, with 19 bases left in between. CDR3 size: 17 residues. The CDR3 DNA reads as TGTGCCAGCAGCAACACCAGGGTTGGGGTTGGCACAGATACGCAGTATTTT. Its translation: CASSNTRVGVGTDTQYF.

The chain carries TRBV6-1 and TRBJ1-5; 7 bases match TRBD1. The CDR3 is 15 amino acids. The J segment lost 5 bases and the V segment lost 6 bases, leaving 10 bases of the junction unmatched. Germline CDR1 MNHNS, CDR2 SASEGT. As DNA, the CDR3 is TGTGCCAGCAGCCGGACAGGAGACCCCTATCAGCCCCAGCATTTT. Encoded protein: CASSRTGDPYQPQHF.

The chain couples TRBV4-1 to TRBJ2-7; 12 bases map to TRBD1. The CDR3 covers 16 residues. The trim removed 3 bases at V and 5 bases at J, leaving 8 bases unmatched. The germline CDR1 and CDR2 sequences are MGHRA and YSYEKL. The CDR3 region has the DNA TGCGCCAGCAGCCACGTACTCCGGGACAGGGGGCACGAGCAGTACTTC. Encoded protein: CASSHVLRDRGHEQYF.

The J gene is TRBJ2-1, the V gene TRBV29-1; the D is unclear. CDR3 length equals 12 residues. The V end lost 3 bases, the J end lost 10 bases, and 13 bases lay between the germline ends. CDR1 SQVTM and CDR2 ANQGSEA come from the germline V gene. The CDR3 sequence: CSVDQMGLEQFF. The CDR3 DNA follows: TGCAGCGTTGATCAAATGGGCTTAGAGCAGTTCTTC.

The chain has TRBV11-2 and TRBJ2-2; D gene unclear. The CDR3 is 13 residues long. Germline V CDR1 and CDR2: SGHAT, FQNNGV. Trimming took 2 bases from V and 1 from J, leaving 2 bases between them. The CDR3 DNA sequence: TGTGCCAGCAGCTTACTGAACACCGGGGAGCTGTTTTTT. This encodes CASSLLNTGELFF.

The sample holds a few counts of this clone. This chain uses TRBV6-4 with TRBJ2-3; 9 nucleotides line up with TRBD2. V was pared by 0 bases and J by 5 bases, with 6 bases of the junction left unmatched. The CDR3 consists of 16 residues. Per germline, CDR1 MRHNA and CDR2 SNTAGT. The DNA of the CDR3 is TGTGCCAGCAGTGACTCGGCGGGAGGGCCATTAGATACGCAGTATTTT. The encoded protein is CASSDSAGGPLDTQYF.

The V gene is TRBV5-1, the J gene TRBJ2-5, with 8 nucleotides matching TRBD2. Germline loops: CDR1 SGHRS, CDR2 YFSETQ. The junction had 8 bases not matched to a gene; V was cut back by 5 bases and J by 5 bases. This CDR3 spans 14 amino acids. The CDR3 loop is CASRYSGGGETQYF. In DNA, the CDR3 is TGCGCCAGCAGGTACAGCGGGGGCGGGGAGACCCAGTACTTC.

The chain carries TRBV19 and TRBJ2-5; 8 bases match TRBD1. V shed 1 base and J 4 bases; nucleotides not matched to a gene: 5. CDR3 length equals 15 residues. Looked up from germline, CDR1 is LNHDA and CDR2 is SQIVND (reference sequence). The CDR3 protein is CASSIVRTGSETQYF. Here the CDR3 DNA reads TGTGCCAGTAGTATAGTGAGGACAGGGTCAGAGACCCAGTACTTC.

V is TRBV19 and J is TRBJ2-7; the match to TRBD2 covers 8 bases. Germline loops: CDR1 LNHDA, CDR2 SQIVND (reference sequence). Trimming took 5 bases from V and 2 from J; bases not matched to a gene: 5. The CDR3 totals 14 residues. CDR3: CASSWSGGPYEQYF. The CDR3 nucleotides read TGTGCCAGTAGTTGGTCGGGGGGGCCCTACGAGCAGTACTTC.

CDR3 in DNA: TGTGCCAGCAGCTCCCGGGGGAGAGATACGCAGTATTTT. Translating it yields CASSSRGRDTQYF. The chain has TRBV7-3 and TRBJ2-3; weak D call: TRBD2 (6 bases). Trimming took 4 bases from V and 5 from J, leaving 10 bases between them. CDR3 size: 13 residues. Germline lookup yields CDR1 SGHTA and CDR2 FQGTGA.

This CDR3 reads CASSQYFRDRSSYNEQFF. DNA for the CDR3: TGCGCCAGCAGCCAGTACTTTAGGGACAGGAGCTCCTACAATGAGCAGTTCTTC. The J gene is TRBJ2-1, the V gene TRBV4-1, with 8 nucleotides matching TRBD1. Germline-derived CDR1 and CDR2 are MGHRA and YSYEKL. The CDR3 is 18 residues long. V gave up 3 bases and J gave up 0 bases; unmatched junction bases: 10.

The gene calls are TRBV6-5 and TRBJ1-4, with a possible D match to TRBD1 (5 bases). In germline, CDR1 is MNHEY, CDR2 SVGAGI. Trimming stripped 4 bases from V and 6 bases from J, with 18 bases between. The CDR3 covers 16 residues. CDR3 in amino acids: CASSSPRRQGDEKLFF. DNA for the CDR3: TGTGCCAGCAGTTCCCCCCGGCGGCAGGGTGATGAAAAACTGTTTTTT.